These 22 T cell receptor beta chains share one sample of origin, sequenced in a study of cytomegalovirus exposure and HLA in healthy donors. The PCR contained 60 Vbeta and 13 Jbeta primers. TCRdb's table, derived via immunoSEQ multiplex PCR, lists solely in-frame clones and lacks some. The sample has 90,000 to 100,000 clones, around 76% seen once; the top ten hold roughly 19%. Material: PBMCs. The receptors here all came from a woman aged 60-75 years in good health and CMV-seropositive.

CDR3 nucleotides: TGTGCCAGTAGCGGCCCTAGCGGAACTAGCACAGATACGCAGTATTTT. Translation: CASSGPSGTSTDTQYF. The chain couples TRBV19 to TRBJ2-3, with 7 bases matching TRBD2. The CDR3 spans 16 residues. CDR1 and CDR2 (germline): LNHDA, SQIVND (reference sequence). The J segment lost 0 bases and the V segment lost 6 bases, leaving 9 bases of the junction unmatched. Looking up the rest from reference TRBV19 and TRBJ2-3 gives the full variable domain: DGGITQSPKYLFRKEGQNVTLSCEQNLNHDAMYWYRQDPGQGLRLIYYSQIVNDFQKGDIAEGYSVSREKKESFPLTVTSAQKNPTAFYLCASSGPSGTSTDTQYFGPGTRLTVL.

The chain links TRBV5-4 to TRBJ2-1; 9 nucleotides align to TRBD2. Trimming cost V 4 bases and J 0 bases; bases outside gene matches: 5. The germline V gene has CDR1 SGHNT and CDR2 YYREEE (reference sequence). This CDR3 has 16 amino acids. The CDR3 DNA sequence: TGTGCCAGCAGCGTACTAGCGGGCAGCTCCTACAATGAGCAGTTCTTC. Translation: CASSVLAGSSYNEQFF. The full variable domain, in which reference TRBV5-4 and TRBJ2-1 provide the parts outside the CDR3, is ETGVTQSPTHLIKTRGQQVTLRCSSQSGHNTVSWYQQALGQGPQFIFQYYREEENGRGNFPPRFSGLQFPNYSSELNVNALELDDSALYLCASSVLAGSSYNEQFFGPGTRLTVL.

The rearrangement joins TRBV6-1 to TRBJ2-4; D not resolved. Germline loops: CDR1 MNHNS, CDR2 SASEGT. This CDR3 is built from 13 residues. V lost 5 bases and J 3 bases, leaving 8 bases between the germline ends. The CDR3 DNA sequence: TGTGCCAGCAGTACGGGTGTCAAAAACATTCAGTACTTC. Translated: CASSTGVKNIQYF.

This clone was picked up a small number of times. The chain combines TRBV30 with TRBJ2-1; 9 nucleotides align to TRBD2. Germline V gives CDR1 GTSNPN, CDR2 SVGIG (reference sequence). Trimming cost V 6 bases and J 5 bases; bases outside gene matches: 29. This CDR3 has 21 amino acids. CDR3 bases: TGTGCCTGCCGGACTGACGTAACTTTGCGGGAGGGCCAATCCCCACACAATGAGCAGTTCTTC. Translation: CACRTDVTLREGQSPHNEQFF.

The chain is built from TRBV18 and TRBJ2-1, with D hard to call. Trimming removed 4 bases from V and 4 bases from J, with 8 bases in between. The CDR3 loop spans 13 amino acids. Germline CDR1 is KGHSH and CDR2 is LQKENI. The CDR3 here is CASSQTVYNEQFF. The CDR3 nucleotides are TGTGCCAGCTCACAAACTGTTTACAATGAGCAGTTCTTC. The variable domain in full, with the rest retrieved from reference TRBV18 and TRBJ2-1, is NAGVMQNPRHLVRRRGQEARLRCSPMKGHSHVYWYRQLPEEGLKFMVYLQKENIIDESGMPKERFSAEFPKEGPSILRIQQVVRGDSAAYFCASSQTVYNEQFFGPGTRLTVL.

This chain connects TRBV11-1 to TRBJ2-5, with TRBD1 identical over 9 bases. V lost 5 bases to trimming and J lost 2 bases; unmatched junction nucleotides: 6. The CDR3 loop spans 15 amino acids. The germline gives CDR1 SGHAT, CDR2 FQDESV (reference sequence). This CDR3 is CASSLGDRVQETQYF. Written as DNA, the CDR3 is TGTGCCAGCAGCCTAGGGGACAGGGTTCAAGAGACCCAGTACTTC.

The chain combines TRBV2 with TRBJ2-7; D is possibly TRBD1 (6 bases). The germline V and J ends were trimmed by 9 bases and 0 bases, with 15 bases remaining between them. Germline assignment: CDR1 SNHLY and CDR2 FYNNEI. CDR3 size: 14 residues. The CDR3 loop reads CASRLQGISYEQYF. Written as DNA, the CDR3 is TGTGCCAGTCGGCTCCAGGGGATCTCCTACGAGCAGTACTTC.

The J gene is TRBJ1-2, the V gene TRBV4-2; tentative D call: TRBD1 (5 bases). Trimming removed 0 bases at V and 2 bases at J, with 10 bases between. There are 15 residues in the CDR3. Germline-derived CDR1 and CDR2 are LGHNA and YNFKEQ. CDR3 residues: CASSQDSAGNYGYTF. The CDR3 nucleotides read TGTGCCAGCAGCCAAGACTCCGCAGGGAACTATGGCTACACCTTC.

This clone came up a few times. The J gene is TRBJ1-2, the V gene TRBV10-3; tentatively, D is TRBD1 (5 bases). With 10 bases removed from V and 8 bases from J, the gap between germline ends came to 14 bases. In germline, CDR1 is ENHRY, CDR2 SYGVKD. This CDR3 is built from 11 residues. This CDR3 is CATRDVGGYTF. CDR3 in DNA: TGTGCCACGCGGGACGTCGGAGGCTACACCTTC.

The chain joins TRBV25-1 to TRBJ1-1; D not resolved. V was trimmed by 6 bases and J by 2 bases, leaving 13 bases between them. The germline CDR1 and CDR2 sequences are MGHDK and SYGVNS. This CDR3 is 14 amino acids long. DNA of the CDR3: TGTGCCAGCAGGGAGTCGGCCTTAAACACTGAAGCTTTCTTT. Amino acids: CASRESALNTEAFF.

CDR3 protein: CASSQETGFSMALHF. The CDR3 DNA sequence: TGTGCCAGCAGTCAGGAGACAGGGTTTTCTATGGCCCTCCACTTT. V is TRBV4-2 and J is TRBJ1-6, with 7 bases fitting TRBD1. V dropped 6 bases and J dropped 14; count of bases not matched to a gene: 16. CDR3 size: 15 residues. Germline V lookup: CDR1 LGHNA, CDR2 YNFKEQ.

This chain joins TRBV7-2 and TRBJ2-7, with 12 positions matching TRBD2. The germline CDR1 and CDR2 sequences are SGHTA and FQGNSA. The CDR3 is made up of 14 amino acids. V shed 5 bases and J 4 bases; nucleotides not matched to a gene: 3. The CDR3: CASSRLAGEYEQYF. The CDR3 nucleotides are TGTGCCAGCAGCAGACTAGCGGGAGAGTACGAGCAGTACTTC.

The chain links TRBV2 to TRBJ2-2, with a tentative D call TRBD2 (5 bases). Germline V gene data show CDR1 as SNHLY and CDR2 as FYNNEI. V was clipped by 10 bases and J by 2 bases, with 8 bases between them. This CDR3 region has 12 residues. The CDR3 DNA reads as TGTGCCATCGGACTTAACACCGGGGAGCTGTTTTTT. Translation gives CAIGLNTGELFF.

For the CDR3, the DNA is TGCAGCGTAGGGACACACAATCAGCCCCAGCATTTT. Translating gives CSVGTHNQPQHF. The chain carries TRBV29-1 and TRBJ1-5; D possibly corresponds to TRBD1 (6 bases). From germline, CDR1 is SQVTM and CDR2 ANQGSEA. The CDR3 is made up of 12 amino acids. The V end was cut by 6 bases, the J end by 3 bases, with 9 bases between.

The CDR3 reads CASRLGGDTGELFF. As DNA, the CDR3 is TGTGCCAGCAGACTAGGGGGGGATACCGGGGAGCTGTTTTTT. The chain recombines TRBV28 with TRBJ2-2, with D maybe TRBD2 (7 bases). Germline values: CDR1 MDHEN, CDR2 SYDVKM. Trimming took off 6 bases at V and 5 bases at J, with 13 bases between the two ends. The CDR3 contains 14 residues.

The CDR3 loop is CASRILAGVKETQYF. The CDR3 nucleotides are TGTGCCAGCAGGATACTAGCGGGAGTTAAAGAGACCCAGTACTTC. The chain has TRBV27 and TRBJ2-5; 11 nucleotides match TRBD2. With 6 bases clipped from V and 3 bases from J, the junction kept 6 bases outside the gene matches. The CDR3 is 15 residues long. CDR1 and CDR2 (germline): MNHEY, SMNVEV (reference sequence).

The gene calls are TRBV21-1 and TRBJ1-2. TRBV21-1 is shown as a pseudogene. The CDR3 runs 13 residues. CDR3 sequence (DNA): TGTGCCAGCAGCCCGAAGCGGGAAAATGGCTACACCTTC. Its protein product is CASSPKRENGYTF.

This clone has just a few counts. This sequence joins TRBV7-9 and TRBJ2-2; D gene ambiguous. Trimming removed 2 bases at V and 3 bases at J, with 7 bases between. Germline CDR1 SEHNR, CDR2 FQNEAQ (reference sequence). This CDR3 spans 14 amino acids. The DNA for the CDR3 is TGTGCCAGCAGCTTACGGCAGGACACCGGGGAGCTGTTTTTT. Translating gives CASSLRQDTGELFF.

V is TRBV27 and J is TRBJ1-1; D uncertain. Trimming left V 7 bases short and J 2 bases short, with 11 bases between. The CDR3 is 13 residues long. The germline gives CDR1 MNHEY, CDR2 SMNVEV (reference sequence). The CDR3 DNA reads as TGTGCCAGCAAGTCAGAAATCAACACTGAAGCTTTCTTT. Its translation is CASKSEINTEAFF.

V gene TRBV28 combines with J gene TRBJ1-2, with 7 bases aligning to TRBD1. The germline CDR1 and CDR2 sequences are MDHEN and SYDVKM. V shed 2 bases, J shed 0 bases, and the junction held 12 bases outside the gene matches. This CDR3 comprises 18 residues. The CDR3 reads CASSLQKRTGRSNYGYTF. The CDR3 region has the DNA TGTGCCAGCAGTTTACAAAAAAGGACAGGCCGTTCTAACTATGGCTACACCTTC.

This chain connects TRBV7-9 to TRBJ1-2; D gene ambiguous. Germline V gene sequence: CDR1 SEHNR, CDR2 FQNEAQ (reference sequence). This CDR3 is built from 14 residues. The germline V and J ends were trimmed by 4 bases and 8 bases, with 17 bases remaining between them. This chain's CDR3 is CASSSILPEWGYTF. CDR3 sequence (DNA): TGTGCCAGCAGCTCAATCCTCCCCGAGTGGGGCTACACCTTC.

This clone came up once. The chain joins TRBV19 to TRBJ2-7; 9 positions agree with TRBD1. The V segment lost 4 bases and the J segment 8 bases; nucleotides outside the gene matches: 3. Looked up from germline, CDR1 is LNHDA and CDR2 is SQIVND (reference sequence). The CDR3 runs 12 residues. This CDR3 is CASSTGQGKQYF. The CDR3 DNA reads as TGTGCCAGTAGTACTGGACAGGGGAAGCAGTACTTC.